This TCR beta chain was identified during a study of response to subunit inactivated influenza vaccine. The study's findings and limits: Every seasonal influenza vaccination brings in few new T cells, the authors suggested.

The germline CDR1 and CDR2 sequences are DFQATT and SNEGSKA (reference sequence). This CDR3 has 16 residues. TCRdb independently ran MiXCR on the RT-PCR reads; one entry per CDR3 protein. The table records hundreds of thousands of distinct CDR3 sequences, about 10% of them present only once. In regard to this clonotype: Its target is unknown. One junction end does not reproduce the germline sequence, and a read error may be involved.

The TCR was taken from a man aged 45-60 years who received an inactivated influenza vaccine. The source was PBMCs from blood, collected on the day of vaccination. The rearrangement links TRBV20-1 to TRBJ2-4; the match to TRBD1 covers 7 bases. DNA for the CDR3: TGCAGTGCCAGAGAACAGGGGAAGGGAACCAAAAACATTCAGTACTTC. It translates to CSAREQGKGTKNIQYF.